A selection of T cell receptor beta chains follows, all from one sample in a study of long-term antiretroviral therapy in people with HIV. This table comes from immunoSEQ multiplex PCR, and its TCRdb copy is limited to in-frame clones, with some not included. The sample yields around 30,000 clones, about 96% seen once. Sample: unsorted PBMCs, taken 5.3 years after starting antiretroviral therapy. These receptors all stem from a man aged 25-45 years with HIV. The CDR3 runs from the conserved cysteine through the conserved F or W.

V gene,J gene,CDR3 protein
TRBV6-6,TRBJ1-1,CASSYSMGRNTEAFF
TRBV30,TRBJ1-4,CAWSPRDSIEKLFF
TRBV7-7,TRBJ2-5,CASSLGGTSSGETQYF
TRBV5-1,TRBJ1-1,CASSLVDTEAFF
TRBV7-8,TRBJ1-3,CASSPRGNSGNTIYF
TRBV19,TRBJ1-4,CASSLQRREGLFF
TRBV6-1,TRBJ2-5,CASSQGEQETQYF
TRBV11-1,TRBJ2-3,CASSLSSGVTDTQYF
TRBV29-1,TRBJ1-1,CSVERDTEAFF
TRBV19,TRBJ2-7,CASSTYGQPYEQYF
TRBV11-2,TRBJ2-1,CASSSSGLLNEQFF
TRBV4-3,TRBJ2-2,CASSTRDRGAGELFF
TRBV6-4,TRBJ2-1,CASSNGTSGSTEQFF
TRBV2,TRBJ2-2,CASRKPQRELFF
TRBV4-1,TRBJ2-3,CASSQETSGSHGDTDTQYF
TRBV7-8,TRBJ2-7,CASSLYTGRKSYEQYF
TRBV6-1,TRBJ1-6,CASSETGKSPLHF
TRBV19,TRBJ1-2,CASSQPSGYGYTF
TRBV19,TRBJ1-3,CASSIVFGLSGNTIYF
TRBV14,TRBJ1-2,CASSRESGTDYYGYTF
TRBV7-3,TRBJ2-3,CASSSPDRASDTQYF
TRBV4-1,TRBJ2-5,CASSPTTSGRSWGETQYF
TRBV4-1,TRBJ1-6,CASSQGKGASYNSPLHF
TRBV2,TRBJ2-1,CASSPQGSEQFF
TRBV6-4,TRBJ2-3,CASSLLAGGTDTQYF
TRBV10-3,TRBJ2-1,CAISLAGGPYNEQFF
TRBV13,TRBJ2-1,CASTSGLAEYNEQFF
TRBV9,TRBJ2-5,CASSVFGGGTQYF
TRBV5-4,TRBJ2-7,CAAASSGRGGDEQYF
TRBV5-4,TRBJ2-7,CASSFDTNPSYEQYF
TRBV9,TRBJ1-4,CASSVAGGTEKLFF
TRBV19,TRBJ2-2,CASSVADINTGELFF
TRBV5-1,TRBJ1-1,CASSLAGPNTEAFF
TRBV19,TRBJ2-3,CASSISPGLAGTDTQYF
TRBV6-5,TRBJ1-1,CASSYSGGEDGTEAFF
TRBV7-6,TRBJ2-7,CASSLDHYEQYF
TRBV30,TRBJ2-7,CVLQGPSYEQYF
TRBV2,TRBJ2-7,CASSAHHRGGREQYF